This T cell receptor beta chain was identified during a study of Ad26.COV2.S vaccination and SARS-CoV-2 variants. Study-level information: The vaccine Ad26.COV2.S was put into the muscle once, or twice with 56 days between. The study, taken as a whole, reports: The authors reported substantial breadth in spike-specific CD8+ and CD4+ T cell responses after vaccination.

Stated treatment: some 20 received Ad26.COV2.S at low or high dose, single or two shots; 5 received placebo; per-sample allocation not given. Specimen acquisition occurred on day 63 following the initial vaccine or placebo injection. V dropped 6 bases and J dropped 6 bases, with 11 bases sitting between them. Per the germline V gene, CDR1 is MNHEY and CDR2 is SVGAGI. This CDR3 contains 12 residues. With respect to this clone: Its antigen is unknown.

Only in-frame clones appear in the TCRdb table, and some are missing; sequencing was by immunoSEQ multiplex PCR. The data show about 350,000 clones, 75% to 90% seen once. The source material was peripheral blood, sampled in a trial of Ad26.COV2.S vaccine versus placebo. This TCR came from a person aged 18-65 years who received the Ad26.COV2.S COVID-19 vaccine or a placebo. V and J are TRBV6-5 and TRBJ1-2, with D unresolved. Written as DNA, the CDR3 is TGTGCCAGCAGCTTAGGGTTGGATGGCTACACCTTC. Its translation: CASSLGLDGYTF.